This T cell receptor (beta chain) is drawn from a study of T cell responses to AZD1222 COVID-19 vaccine. Method: immunoSEQ multiplex PCR; TCRdb's copy keeps in-frame clones and lacks some. The sample lists 150,000 to 200,000 clones; just under 95% were seen once. The CDR3 has 18 amino acids. V was clipped by 0 bases and J by 2 bases, with 17 bases between them. Germline-derived CDR1 and CDR2 are SGDLS and YYNGEE. V and J are TRBV9 and TRBJ2-2, with D perhaps matching TRBD1 (5 bases). Sequencing was performed on peripheral blood, taken 28 days after the second dose of the MenACWY control vaccine. This receptor was identified in an adult who received the MenACWY meningococcal vaccine as a control. The CDR3 is CASSVGIGVSINTGELFF. CDR3 nucleotides: TGTGCCAGCAGCGTAGGAATAGGGGTCAGCATAAACACCGGGGAGCTGTTTTTT.